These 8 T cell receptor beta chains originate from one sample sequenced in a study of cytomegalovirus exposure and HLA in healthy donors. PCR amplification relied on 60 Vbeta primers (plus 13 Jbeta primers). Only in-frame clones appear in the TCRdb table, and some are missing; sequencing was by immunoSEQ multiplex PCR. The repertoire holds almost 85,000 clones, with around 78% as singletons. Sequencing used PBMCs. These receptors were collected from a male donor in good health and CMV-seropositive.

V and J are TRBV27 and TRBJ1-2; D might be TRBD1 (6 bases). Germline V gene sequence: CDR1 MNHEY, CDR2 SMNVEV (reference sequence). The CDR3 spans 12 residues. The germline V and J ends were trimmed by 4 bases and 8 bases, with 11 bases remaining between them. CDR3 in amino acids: CASSSGAEGYTF. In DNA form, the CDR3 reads TGTGCCAGCAGTTCAGGGGCGGAAGGCTACACCTTC.

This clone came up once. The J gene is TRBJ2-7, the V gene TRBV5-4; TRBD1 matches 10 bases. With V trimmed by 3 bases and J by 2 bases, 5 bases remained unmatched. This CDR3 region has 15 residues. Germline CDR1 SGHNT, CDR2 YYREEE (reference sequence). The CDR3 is CASSYDRGLPYEQYF. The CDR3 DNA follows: TGTGCCAGCAGCTACGACAGGGGGCTCCCCTACGAGCAGTACTTC.

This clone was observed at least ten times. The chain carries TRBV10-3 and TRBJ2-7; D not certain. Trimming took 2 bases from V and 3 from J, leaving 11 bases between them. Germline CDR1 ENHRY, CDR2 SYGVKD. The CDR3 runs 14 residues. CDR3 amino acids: CAISESEEGYEQYF. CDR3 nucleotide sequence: TGTGCCATCAGTGAGAGCGAGGAAGGCTACGAGCAGTACTTC.

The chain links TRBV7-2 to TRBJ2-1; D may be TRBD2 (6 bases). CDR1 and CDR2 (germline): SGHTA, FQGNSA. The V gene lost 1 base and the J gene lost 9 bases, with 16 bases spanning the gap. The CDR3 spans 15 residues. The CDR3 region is CASSLDQRATFEQFF. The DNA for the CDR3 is TGTGCCAGCAGCTTAGACCAGCGGGCTACTTTTGAGCAGTTCTTC. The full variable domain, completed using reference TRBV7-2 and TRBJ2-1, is GAGVSQSPSNKVTEKGKDVELRCDPISGHTALYWYRQSLGQGLEFLIYFQGNSAPDKSGLPSDRFSAERTGGSVSTLTIQRTQQEDSAVYLCASSLDQRATFEQFFGPGTRLTVL.

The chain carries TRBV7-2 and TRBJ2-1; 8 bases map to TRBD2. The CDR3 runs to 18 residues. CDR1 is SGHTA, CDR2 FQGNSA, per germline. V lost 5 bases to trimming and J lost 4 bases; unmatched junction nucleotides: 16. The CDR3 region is CASSPQKSSRGDYNEQFF. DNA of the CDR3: TGTGCCAGCAGCCCCCAAAAAAGTTCGCGGGGGGATTACAATGAGCAGTTCTTC.

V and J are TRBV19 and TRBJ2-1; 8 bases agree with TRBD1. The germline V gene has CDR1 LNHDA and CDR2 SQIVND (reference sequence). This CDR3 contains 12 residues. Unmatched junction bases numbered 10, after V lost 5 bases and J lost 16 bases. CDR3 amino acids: CASSLGGTGPFF. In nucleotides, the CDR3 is TGTGCCAGTAGTCTAGGGGGGACAGGACCTTTCTTC.

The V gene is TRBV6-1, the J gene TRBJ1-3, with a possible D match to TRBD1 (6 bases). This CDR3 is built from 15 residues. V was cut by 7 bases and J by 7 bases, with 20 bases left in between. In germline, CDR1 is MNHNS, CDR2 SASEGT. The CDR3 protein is CASTRTVLLENTIYF. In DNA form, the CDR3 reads TGTGCCAGCACCCGGACAGTCCTTCTGGAGAACACCATATATTTT.

The CDR3 DNA reads TGTGCCAGCAGCGGACAGGGGTCGAACACTGAAGCTTTCTTT. Translating gives CASSGQGSNTEAFF. The chain links TRBV5-4 to TRBJ1-1; TRBD1 aligns across 9 bases. In germline, CDR1 is SGHNT, CDR2 YYREEE (reference sequence). After removal of 4 bases from V and 1 base from J, the junction contained 2 bases not matched to a gene. The CDR3 runs 14 residues.